This T cell receptor beta chain was found in a study of vaccination and CD4 T cells after COVID-19. On the study more broadly: Stimulation of cells relied on overlapping spike peptides derived from SARS-CoV-2, HCoV-NL63, HCoV-OC43 and HCoV-229E.

Treatment specified: approximately nine-day PBMC culture with coronavirus spike peptide pools or control peptides (ViraFEST assay). It was after 10 days of culture that CD4+ T cells were isolated by negative selection. With regard to this clonotype: What it binds is unknown.

Cultured CD4+ T cell DNA was sequenced using the Oncomine TCR Beta short-read assay. TCRdb reanalysed the PCR reads using MiXCR and keeps one entry per CDR3 protein. The sample includes just under 8,500 distinct CDR3 sequences, around two thirds of them seen just once. CDR3 length: 18 amino acids. Germline V lookup: CDR1 SGHAT, CDR2 FQNNGV. V lost 1 base, J lost 2 bases, and 9 bases stayed unmatched. Source material: CD4+ T cells from blood, cultured in vitro. V is TRBV11-2 and J is TRBJ2-3, with 10 bases matching TRBD2. This sequence was found in a human donor who had recovered from COVID-19. This CDR3 is CASSLVRVAGGYTDTQYF. The CDR3, as DNA: TGTGCCAGCAGCTTAGTGAGAGTAGCGGGGGGTTACACAGATACGCAGTATTTT.